The present TCR beta chain was sequenced within a study of OX40 agonist ivuxolimab in advanced cancers. Germline lookup yields CDR1 SGHTA and CDR2 FQGNSA. The CDR3 sequence is 14 residues long. A note on this clone: The target antigen is unknown. The junction and the germline gene differ at one end; a read error may be behind it.

Whole-study findings and limits: Expanded peripheral T-cell antigen specificity went undetermined.

The data were produced by immunoSEQ multiplex PCR, yet TCRdb's version contains in-frame clones alone and is incomplete. The sample includes 95,000 to 100,000 clones, approximately 80% of them seen just once. Sequenced material: CD4+ or CD8+ T cells sorted from blood, taken in a trial of the OX40 agonist ivuxolimab. This sequence was found in an adult with an advanced solid tumor such as melanoma, head and neck, liver or kidney cancer. The chain has TRBV7-2 and TRBJ1-2; D not certain. CDR3 sequence: CASSLVSDYYGYIF. CDR3 nucleotide sequence: TGTGCCAGCAGCTTAGTTAGTGACTACTATGGCTACATCTTC.